Shown below are 8 T cell receptor beta chains from a single sample sequenced in a study of blood T cell repertoires in COVID-19. Measured with immunoSEQ multiplex PCR; TCRdb has only the in-frame clones, and not every one. Of just under 150,000 clones listed, 87% are singletons. Material: peripheral blood. Receptor source: a woman aged 45-59 years with acute or convalescent COVID-19.

In its sample, this clone was seen once. V and J are TRBV9 and TRBJ2-3; the match to TRBD2 covers 10 bases. Per the germline V gene, CDR1 is SGDLS and CDR2 is YYNGEE. The CDR3 contains 17 residues. Trimming took 0 bases from V and 2 from J; bases not matched to a gene: 6. This CDR3 is CASSVAGLAVVTDTQYF. CDR3 DNA sequence: TGTGCCAGCAGCGTAGCCGGACTAGCGGTTGTCACAGATACGCAGTATTTT.

This clone has just a few counts. The chain carries TRBV2 and TRBJ1-5, with D possibly matching TRBD1 (5 bases). Germline lookup yields CDR1 SNHLY and CDR2 FYNNEI. The germline V and J ends were trimmed by 5 bases and 7 bases, with 15 bases remaining between them. The CDR3 length is 14 residues. The CDR3 sequence: CASSFRDYYQPQHF. DNA of the CDR3: TGTGCCAGCAGTTTCCGGGACTACTACCAGCCCCAGCATTTT.

This chain joins TRBV7-9 and TRBJ2-7; 7 bases line up with TRBD1. Germline V gene lookup returns CDR1 SEHNR and CDR2 FQNEAQ (reference sequence). The CDR3 runs 14 residues. V was clipped by 5 bases and J by 4 bases; unmatched bases: 8. CDR3 in DNA: TGTGCCAGCAGCCCCCCGGGACAGTCTTACGAGCAGTACTTC. Translation gives CASSPPGQSYEQYF.

This clone was observed a single time. Written as DNA, the CDR3 is TGTGCCAGTAGTATTCAGGGGAACCCCTACGAGCAGTACTTC. Its translation is CASSIQGNPYEQYF. The chain has TRBV19 and TRBJ2-7; perhaps TRBD1 as D (6 bases). This CDR3 spans 14 amino acids. Germline CDR1 is LNHDA and CDR2 is SQIVND (reference sequence). V shed 3 bases and J shed 2 bases, with 11 bases lying between them.

The chain combines TRBV2 with TRBJ1-1; D might be TRBD1 (6 bases). The CDR3 has 12 amino acids. V shed 6 bases and J shed 9 bases, with 14 bases lying between them. The germline V gene encodes CDR1 SNHLY and CDR2 FYNNEI. The CDR3: CASRIATGQAFF. The CDR3 nucleotides read TGTGCCAGCAGGATAGCAACAGGGCAAGCTTTCTTT.

The chain employs TRBV11-2 and TRBJ2-1; TRBD1 agrees at 7 bases. The CDR3 totals 17 residues. CDR1 is SGHAT, CDR2 FQNNGV, per germline. V was clipped by 1 base and J by 4 bases; unmatched bases: 10. The CDR3 DNA reads as TGTGCCAGCAGCTTAGGGTTCCGGGACAGCTTTTACAATGAGCAGTTCTTC. As protein: CASSLGFRDSFYNEQFF.

The chain joins TRBV20-1 to TRBJ1-3; no firm D call. This CDR3 spans 10 amino acids. The V gene's germline CDR1 is DFQATT and CDR2 SNEGSKA (reference sequence). The V gene lost 6 bases and the J gene lost 11 bases, with 11 bases spanning the gap. In DNA form, the CDR3 reads TGCAGTGCCCCCACAACCCCCATATATTTT. Protein product: CSAPTTPIYF.

The V and J genes are TRBV7-9 and TRBJ1-3, with unresolved D. This CDR3 is built from 14 residues. V lost 1 base to trimming and J lost 1 base, with 5 bases between them. Germline V gives CDR1 SEHNR, CDR2 FQNEAQ (reference sequence). CDR3 DNA sequence: TGTGCCAGCAGCTTAGGGAGTTCTGGAAACACCATATATTTT. Its protein product is CASSLGSSGNTIYF.